The 4 T cell receptor beta chains reported below all come from one sample, sequenced in a study of CD8 T cells in ankylosing spondylitis (dated by TCRdb to about 2017). Library preparation was by 5' RACE. Sequencing was carried out with an Illumina HiSeq 2500. TCRdb cleaned the public reads at Q25 with fastp, built clones with MiXCR and kept in-frame beta chains. Each CDR3 protein gets just one entry, which takes the most common genes and DNA from the rows behind it. This sample is represented by a few hundred thousand distinct CDR3 sequences; about 18% of them were singletons. Around 30% of the sample is in the top ten clones. Material: blood, either unsorted or a sorted T cell fraction (not recorded which). The receptors here all came from a male donor with ankylosing spondylitis or in good health (not recorded which).

This clonotype was observed a handful of times. This chain joins TRBV7-2 and TRBJ1-1; no clear D gene. The V and J ends lost 0 bases and 1 base respectively, with 9 bases between them. The length of the CDR3 is 15 residues. Per the germline V gene, CDR1 is SGHTA and CDR2 is FQGNSA. CDR3 sequence reads: CASSLALGKNTEAFF. The CDR3 DNA reads as TGTGCCAGCAGCTTAGCGCTAGGCAAGAACACTGAAGCTTTCTTT.

The chain combines TRBV10-3 with TRBJ2-7; D unclear. The CDR3 length is 15 residues. Germline V gene data show CDR1 as ENHRY and CDR2 as SYGVKD. The V end lost 0 bases, the J end lost 0 bases, and 9 bases lay between the germline ends. CDR3 in amino acids: CAISESSRGSYEQYF. The CDR3 DNA reads as TGTGCCATCAGTGAGTCTAGTAGAGGCTCCTACGAGCAGTACTTC.

This clonotype was seen only a few times. The V call is TRBV25-1, the J call TRBJ2-7; maybe TRBD1 (5 bases). The CDR3 extends over 10 amino acids. Germline loops: CDR1 MGHDK, CDR2 SYGVNS. CDR3 protein: CAAGPNEQYF. Written as DNA, the CDR3 is TGTGCTGCAGGGCCGAACGAGCAGTACTTC.

CDR3 loop: CASRPAGDYEQYF. The CDR3 nucleotides are TGTGCCAGCAGGCCCGCCGGGGACTACGAGCAGTACTTC. The chain employs TRBV7-2 and TRBJ2-7; possibly TRBD2 for D (5 bases). CDR1 and CDR2 from the germline V gene are SGHTA and FQGNSA. CDR3 length: 13 residues. The ends were cut back, 6 bases at V and 3 bases at J, with 12 bases in the middle.